The next 6 T cell receptor beta chains were all read from a single sample in a study of cytomegalovirus exposure and HLA in healthy donors (dated by TCRdb to 2017 to 2019). Library prep was done by the immunoSEQ multiplex PCR assay. For the multiplex PCR, a mixture combining 60 forward primers for TCR Vbeta segments and 13 reverse primers for TCR Jbeta segments was used. Entries here come from immuneACCESS through TCRdb and include only in-frame sequences with V and J called. Some clones fail to appear in such tables; in the studies checked, an unresolved V gene covers under half of the shortfall, and the cause of the remainder is unknown. The sample profile shows roughly 98,000 clones; more than 70% of them were found once. The top ten constitute 7.7% of the sample. The source material was PBMCs. Receptors were obtained from a female donor in good health and CMV-seronegative.

J is TRBJ1-5 and V is TRBV19; tentatively, D is TRBD1 (6 bases). Trimming removed 4 bases from V and 1 base from J, with 11 bases in between. CDR3 length: 15 residues. The germline V gene encodes CDR1 LNHDA and CDR2 SQIVND (reference sequence). For the CDR3, the DNA is TGTGCCAGTAGTACCTTTACAGGGAGCAATCAGCCCCAGCATTTT. It yields the protein CASSTFTGSNQPQHF.

CDR3 coding DNA: TGTGCCAGCAGCGTAGAGAGGCTAGCGGGAGTCGAAGAGCAGTACTTC. Translated: CASSVERLAGVEEQYF. This chain connects TRBV9 to TRBJ2-5; 10 positions agree with TRBD2. Germline CDR1 reads SGDLS; CDR2 reads YYNGEE. V gave up 0 bases and J gave up 11 bases; unmatched junction bases: 13. The CDR3 is 16 residues long. Full variable domain (outside the CDR3, taken from reference TRBV9 and TRBJ2-5): DSGVTQTPKHLITATGQRVTLRCSPRSGDLSVYWYQQSLDQGLQFLIQYYNGEERAKGNILERFSAQQFPDLHSELNLSSLELGDSALYFCASSVERLAGVEEQYFGPGTRLLVL.

The chain combines TRBV27 with TRBJ1-2; 8 positions agree with TRBD1. Germline lookup yields CDR1 MNHEY and CDR2 SMNVEV (reference sequence). Germline trimming cut 5 bases from V and 4 bases from J; bases unmatched to any gene: 3. CDR3 length: 13 amino acids. CDR3 sequence: CASSLTGAYGYTF. The CDR3 DNA is TGTGCCAGCAGTCTGACAGGGGCCTATGGCTACACCTTC.

V and J are TRBV27 and TRBJ2-7; TRBD2 matches at 11 bases. The CDR3 is 15 amino acids. The V segment lost 8 bases and the J segment 6 bases; nucleotides outside the gene matches: 12. Germline assignment: CDR1 MNHEY and CDR2 SMNVEV (reference sequence). The CDR3 spells CASSRLAGGPPEQYF. DNA for the CDR3: TGTGCCAGCTCAAGATTAGCGGGAGGGCCCCCCGAGCAGTACTTC.

This sequence joins TRBV19 and TRBJ2-3, with TRBD2 as a possible D gene (6 bases). Germline lookup yields CDR1 LNHDA and CDR2 SQIVND (reference sequence). V was cut by 1 base and J by 0 bases, with 8 bases left in between. The CDR3 runs 15 residues. DNA of the CDR3: TGTGCCAGTAGTATAGGGGGGACTAGCACAGATACGCAGTATTTT. Translated: CASSIGGTSTDTQYF.

This clone was picked up a small number of times. The rearrangement joins TRBV28 to TRBJ1-5; the match to TRBD1 covers 9 bases. Trimming removed 6 bases from V and 1 base from J; junction bases left unmatched: 7. The CDR3 runs 16 residues. Germline loops: CDR1 MDHEN, CDR2 SYDVKM. Written as DNA, the CDR3 is TGTGCCAGCAGGGGGACAGGGACGAAAAGCAATCAGCCCCAGCATTTT. Protein: CASRGTGTKSNQPQHF.